Detailed here is one T cell receptor beta chain. The antigen remains undetermined. These data belong to a study of cytomegalovirus exposure and HLA in healthy donors. The wider study: A subsequent analysis stated that the 100 to 150 validation repertoires were run on the same platform as the roughly 670 first-cohort repertoires. Overall study findings and caveats: Among TCR beta chains, those listed as cytomegalovirus-associated numbered fewer than 200.

There are 15 residues in the CDR3. Germline assignment: CDR1 MDHEN and CDR2 SYDVKM. The germline V and J ends were trimmed by 10 bases and 1 base, with 19 bases remaining between them. Method: immunoSEQ multiplex PCR; TCRdb's copy keeps in-frame clones and lacks some. The repertoire holds under 300,000 clones, with 90% as singletons. The chain links TRBV28 to TRBJ1-1, with a tentative D call TRBD1 (6 bases). The TCR was taken from a woman aged 18-29 years in good health and CMV-seronegative. The sample comprised PBMCs. The CDR3: CAITDTGGRNTEAFF. Written as DNA, the CDR3 is TGTGCCATTACCGATACGGGGGGCAGGAACACTGAAGCTTTCTTT.